This T cell receptor beta chain was sequenced during a study of human T cells and chemical hapten exposure. Background on the study: Minor volume differences among pooled libraries chiefly drove per-sample TCR yield variation.

Details on this clonotype: Its cognate antigen is unknown.

Study-wide results and caveats: Sensitization with DPC brought no change to TCRs above 1 in 1000 in frequency.

Total RNA came from unfractionated whole blood. The library tagged each cDNA molecule with unique molecular identifiers. As processed by the authors: Per-sample TCR counts ranged from about 20,000 to 690,600, median roughly 96,000. TCRdb independently ran MiXCR on the 5' RACE reads; one entry per CDR3 protein. The V and J calls reflect TCRdb's pipeline rather than the authors' work. In the table there are tens of thousands of distinct CDR3 sequences, around 15% of which are singletons. This CDR3 has 15 residues. Deletions cut 3 bases from V and 6 bases from J, with 12 bases between. This receptor was identified in a female donor in good health. The chain employs TRBV12-3 or TRBV12-4 and TRBJ1-6; weak D call: TRBD1 (6 bases). The CDR3 here is CASSLAGATNSPLHF. The CDR3 DNA is TGTGCCAGCAGTTTGGCGGGGGCGACTAATTCACCCCTCCACTTT.